This T cell receptor beta chain comes out of a study of blood T cells in healthy people across ages. General study results and limits: Across samples, TCR beta diversity tracked strongly with naive T cell percentage. Using unsorted PBMCs precluded a conclusive naive versus antigen-experienced comparison.

Germline CDR1 and CDR2: MDHEN and SYDVKM. With 2 bases clipped from V and 5 bases from J, the junction kept 11 bases outside the gene matches. The CDR3 is 17 amino acids. Combining a sample-barcoded 5' primer with a J-beta primer mix, a second PCR ran for roughly 7 to 11 cycles. Each of the cDNA molecules was tagged by a template-switch adaptor with 12 random nucleotides. TCRdb processed the 5' RACE reads anew with MiXCR; each CDR3 protein has one entry. The sample holds about 1,500,000 distinct CDR3 sequences, 42% seen once. As regards this clonotype: Its matching antigen is unknown.

This clonotype was obtained from a woman aged 18-35 years in good health. The sequencing input was blood. The rearrangement joins TRBV28 to TRBJ1-2, with TRBD1 matching over 10 bases. The CDR3 is CASSLPADRGVRYGYTF. Written as DNA, the CDR3 is TGTGCCAGCAGTTTACCTGCGGACAGGGGGGTCAGATATGGCTACACCTTC.